This T cell receptor beta chain was captured in a study of blood T cells in healthy people across ages. Healthy Russian Caucasian donors spanned ages roughly 6 to 90 years. Regarding the study as a whole: Compared with aged donors, long-lived donors showed fewer expanded clones, suggesting selection.

Per the germline V gene, CDR1 is SQVTM and CDR2 is ANQGSEA. Losses at the gene ends were 0 bases for V and 5 bases for J; bases not matched to a gene: 4. CDR3 length equals 14 residues. It was with a sample-barcoded 5' primer and a J-beta primer mix that a second PCR of about 7 to 12 cycles was run. Researchers report that a template-switch adaptor with 12 random nucleotides tagged each cDNA molecule. TCRdb itself ran the 5' RACE reads through MiXCR, one entry per CDR3 protein. The data hold some 550,000 distinct CDR3 sequences, with more than 45% observed a single time. This clonotype was observed a few times. Its antigen is unknown.

Sequencing was carried out using blood. V usage is TRBV29-1 and J usage is TRBJ2-3; 8 bases agree with TRBD2. The clonotype originates from a man older than 75 in good health. The CDR3 reads CSVEDRAGGDTQYF. CDR3 in DNA: TGCAGCGTTGAAGATCGTGCGGGGGGAGATACGCAGTATTTT.